This entry lists 25 T cell receptor beta chains sequenced from one sample in a study of blood T cell repertoires in COVID-19. The method was immunoSEQ multiplex PCR; TCRdb's version includes in-frame clones alone and lacks a portion of them. The repertoire holds approximately 92,000 clones, roughly 82% seen once, with 15% to 20% in the top ten. Sequenced: peripheral blood. The source is a man older than 75 with acute or convalescent COVID-19.

In its sample, this clone was seen a few times. The V call is TRBV28, the J call TRBJ1-5; D call uncertain. CDR1 is MDHEN and CDR2 is SYDVKM in the germline V gene. The V end lost 6 bases, the J end lost 0 bases, and 21 bases lay between the germline ends. The CDR3 is made up of 18 amino acids. The CDR3 DNA reads as TGTGCCAGCAGAAACCCCCTCGGCGGGGAAACTAGCAATCAGCCCCAGCATTTT. Translation: CASRNPLGGETSNQPQHF.

The gene calls are TRBV7-2 and TRBJ2-1, with D perhaps TRBD2 (5 bases). V lost 2 bases, J lost 8 bases, and 13 bases lay in between. Germline CDR1 SGHTA, CDR2 FQGNSA. The CDR3 loop spans 14 amino acids. This chain's CDR3 is CASSLLRRSDEQFF. The DNA of the CDR3 is TGTGCCAGCAGCTTACTCCGGAGGAGCGATGAGCAGTTCTTC.

The chain couples TRBV5-4 to TRBJ2-6; no firm D call. Germline V lookup: CDR1 SGHNT, CDR2 YYREEE (reference sequence). V was shortened by 0 bases and J by 1 base, with 14 bases between the two germline ends. The CDR3 sequence is 18 residues long. The chain's CDR3 is CASSLGGVPLSGANVLTF. CDR3 DNA sequence: TGTGCCAGCAGCTTGGGAGGCGTTCCCTTATCTGGGGCCAACGTCCTGACTTTC.

This clone turned up a few times. The chain links TRBV5-1 to TRBJ1-1, with 9 bases that match TRBD1. Germline values: CDR1 SGHRS, CDR2 YFSETQ. V shed 5 bases, J shed 7 bases, and the junction held 12 bases outside the gene matches. The CDR3 consists of 15 residues. The CDR3 bases are TGCGCCAGCAGGAACAGGGGGCTGGATGGGGATGAAGCTTTCTTT. This translates into CASRNRGLDGDEAFF.

The CDR3 bases are TGCGCCAGCAGCGTGCGGGACAGTGACTACGAGCAGTACTTC. It codes for CASSVRDSDYEQYF. The chain uses TRBV5-1 and TRBJ2-7; TRBD1 might be the D (7 bases). The CDR3 loop spans 14 amino acids. Germline CDR1 is SGHRS and CDR2 is YFSETQ. Trimming stripped 4 bases from V and 3 bases from J, with 14 bases between.

In nucleotides, the CDR3 is TGTGCCAGTAGTATATCCCAGGGGCGGTCTGGAAACACCATATATTTT. Its protein product is CASSISQGRSGNTIYF. The chain uses TRBV19 and TRBJ1-3, with a weak D call TRBD1 (6 bases). The CDR3 runs to 16 residues. Trimming took off 2 bases at V and 1 base at J, with 12 bases between the two ends. Germline CDR1 reads LNHDA; CDR2 reads SQIVND (reference sequence).

The chain carries TRBV30 and TRBJ1-2, with 7 bases aligning to TRBD1. CDR1 and CDR2 (germline): GTSNPN, SVGIG (reference sequence). V was clipped by 4 bases and J by 2 bases; unmatched bases: 4. The CDR3 extends over 13 amino acids. The CDR3 here is CAWTGGTNYGYTF. CDR3 sequence (DNA): TGTGCCTGGACAGGGGGGACAAACTATGGCTACACCTTC.

The V call is TRBV7-9, the J call TRBJ2-1; TRBD1 aligns across 8 bases. CDR3 size: 16 residues. Germline CDR1 is SEHNR and CDR2 is FQNEAQ (reference sequence). J was trimmed by 0 bases and V by 5 bases; bases with no gene match: 6. The CDR3 DNA reads TGTGCCAGCAGCCCTCAGGGGGCAGCCTCCTACAATGAGCAGTTCTTC. Its translation: CASSPQGAASYNEQFF.

The CDR3 DNA reads as TGTGCCAGCAGCTTAGAACCGACGGGAGTTAATTCACCCCTCCACTTT. Encoded protein: CASSLEPTGVNSPLHF. V usage is TRBV7-9 and J usage is TRBJ1-6; D remains ambiguous. Germline-derived CDR1 and CDR2 are SEHNR and FQNEAQ (reference sequence). V lost 1 base and J 6 bases, leaving 13 bases between the germline ends. This CDR3 is 16 amino acids long.

This clone was detected a few times. V usage is TRBV28 and J usage is TRBJ1-2, with no clear D. Trimming removed 8 bases at V and 4 bases at J, with 5 bases between. CDR3 length: 10 amino acids. Looked up from germline, CDR1 is MDHEN and CDR2 is SYDVKM. In DNA form, the CDR3 reads TGTGCCAGCGGCCCCTATGGCTACACCTTC. Its protein product is CASGPYGYTF.

V and J are TRBV4-1 and TRBJ2-3; 12 bases are a match to TRBD2. CDR3 length: 16 amino acids. Trimming at V came to 7 bases and at J to 7 bases, leaving 12 bases not matched to a gene. The V gene's germline CDR1 is MGHRA and CDR2 YSYEKL. The CDR3 DNA is TGCGCCAGCAAAAAGGCGCTAGCGGGGGGGATCTATACGCAGTATTTT. Its protein product is CASKKALAGGIYTQYF.

The chain uses TRBV7-9 and TRBJ1-6, with 9 bases lining up with TRBD1. The CDR3 has 15 residues. CDR1 SEHNR and CDR2 FQNEAQ come from the germline V gene (reference sequence). Unmatched junction bases numbered 5, after V lost 5 bases and J lost 6 bases. CDR3 amino acids: CASSETGGSNSPLHF. In DNA, the CDR3 is TGTGCCAGCAGCGAGACAGGGGGAAGTAATTCACCCCTCCACTTT.

The chain uses TRBV19 and TRBJ2-3; maybe TRBD2 (6 bases). With 9 bases removed from V and 3 bases from J, the gap between germline ends came to 16 bases. Per germline, CDR1 LNHDA and CDR2 SQIVND (reference sequence). The CDR3 has 14 amino acids. Written as DNA, the CDR3 is TGTGCCAGCACCGACCGGCTAGCGACAGATACGCAGTATTTT. Amino acid sequence: CASTDRLATDTQYF. Based on the CDR3 plus reference TRBV19 and TRBJ2-3, the full variable domain is DGGITQSPKYLFRKEGQNVTLSCEQNLNHDAMYWYRQDPGQGLRLIYYSQIVNDFQKGDIAEGYSVSREKKESFPLTVTSAQKNPTAFYLCASTDRLATDTQYFGPGTRLTVL.

V is TRBV28 and J is TRBJ1-5, with a weak D call TRBD1 (5 bases). The germline V gene has CDR1 MDHEN and CDR2 SYDVKM. V was clipped by 11 bases and J by 1 base, with 12 bases between them. This CDR3 is built from 13 residues. The CDR3 bases are TGTGCCGGGGGGGGAAACAGCAATCAGCCCCAGCATTTT. Translating it yields CAGGGNSNQPQHF.

This clone was observed a few times. V is TRBV29-1 and J is TRBJ2-7, with TRBD2 identical over 13 bases. This CDR3 comprises 13 residues. From germline, CDR1 is SQVTM and CDR2 ANQGSEA. J was trimmed by 5 bases and V by 7 bases; bases with no gene match: 5. The DNA of the CDR3 is TGCAGCGGGGGGACTAGCGGGATCGACGAGCAGTACTTC. Residues: CSGGTSGIDEQYF.

V gene TRBV3-1 (or the pseudogene TRBV3-2) combines with J gene TRBJ1-4; 7 positions match TRBD1. The germline V gene encodes CDR1 LGHDT and CDR2 YNNKEL (reference sequence). With 6 bases clipped from V and 11 bases from J, the junction kept 9 bases outside the gene matches. This CDR3 spans 13 amino acids. The CDR3 nucleotides read TGTGCCAGCAGGAGACAGGGTGCCCTCAAACTGTTTTTT. The encoded protein is CASRRQGALKLFF.

The rearrangement joins TRBV19 to TRBJ1-4; D is unclear. V was clipped by 5 bases and J by 0 bases, with 10 bases between them. CDR1 is LNHDA and CDR2 is SQIVND in the germline V gene (reference sequence). The CDR3 has 15 amino acids. CDR3 sequence: CASSARLTTNEKLFF. DNA of the CDR3: TGTGCCAGTAGTGCGAGACTAACAACTAATGAAAAACTGTTTTTT.

The V and J genes are TRBV19 and TRBJ1-3, with 7 bases fitting TRBD1. Germline V gene sequence: CDR1 LNHDA, CDR2 SQIVND (reference sequence). CDR3 length equals 16 residues. V gave up 5 bases and J gave up 5 bases; unmatched junction bases: 12. The CDR3 DNA reads as TGTGCCAGTAGTCCGACGACAGGGCTCTCGAGAAACACCATATATTTT. Amino acids: CASSPTTGLSRNTIYF.

The J gene is TRBJ2-3, the V gene TRBV6-2 or TRBV6-3, with 7 bases aligning to TRBD1. Germline assignment: CDR1 MNHEY and CDR2 SVGEGT. V was pared by 2 bases and J by 7 bases, with 12 bases of the junction left unmatched. The CDR3 sequence is 16 residues long. The CDR3 is CASSYGQTGWRNTQYF. In DNA form, the CDR3 reads TGTGCCAGCAGTTACGGGCAGACAGGGTGGAGGAATACGCAGTATTTT.

The rearrangement uses TRBV6-5 and TRBJ1-6; D might be TRBD1 (5 bases). Looked up from germline, CDR1 is MNHEY and CDR2 is SVGAGI. Trimming removed 6 bases from V and 7 bases from J, with 13 bases in between. CDR3 length equals 14 residues. The CDR3, as DNA: TGTGCCAGCAGGCTCAGGGTTAGGAATTCACCCCTCCACTTT. It specifies CASRLRVRNSPLHF.

The rearrangement links TRBV4-3 to TRBJ1-6, with 7 bases lining up with TRBD1. The CDR3 length is 13 residues. V lost 0 bases, J lost 10 bases, and 0 bases stayed unmatched. The germline CDR1 and CDR2 sequences are LGHNA and YSLEER. CDR3 amino acids: CASSQEGGSPLHF. Written as DNA, the CDR3 is TGCGCCAGCAGCCAAGAAGGGGGCTCACCCCTCCACTTT.

The V and J genes are TRBV7-8 and TRBJ2-7; 10 nucleotides align to TRBD2. The V and J ends lost 0 bases and 2 bases, in that order; junction bases with no gene match: 10. Looked up from germline, CDR1 is SGHVS and CDR2 is FQNEAQ. The CDR3 extends over 18 amino acids. The CDR3 is CASSLAPPSGRVAYEQYF. Here the CDR3 DNA reads TGTGCCAGCAGCTTAGCCCCCCCCAGCGGGAGGGTTGCCTACGAGCAGTACTTC.

The gene calls are TRBV5-1 and TRBJ1-2; D perhaps matches TRBD1 (6 bases). V lost 4 bases and J lost 7, with 17 bases in between. Germline CDR1 SGHRS, CDR2 YFSETQ. There are 14 residues in the CDR3. CDR3 DNA sequence: TGCGCCAGCAGCGAACAGGGATCTGGAGGTGGCTACACCTTC. The encoded protein is CASSEQGSGGGYTF.

V usage is TRBV24-1 and J usage is TRBJ1-2, with D perhaps matching TRBD1 (6 bases). The CDR3 has 16 amino acids. Germline V lookup: CDR1 KGHDR, CDR2 SFDVKD. Trimming took off 4 bases at V and 9 bases at J, with 23 bases between the two ends. The DNA for the CDR3 is TGTGCCACCAGTGAGGGGACCACAGGGAATCCGACTAGCTACACCTTC. Protein product: CATSEGTTGNPTSYTF.

This rearrangement joins TRBV12-3 or TRBV12-4 to TRBJ1-1, with D possibly being TRBD1 (5 bases). CDR3 length equals 13 residues. Deletions cut 8 bases from V and 10 bases from J, with 20 bases between. CDR3 nucleotide sequence: TGTGCCAGCCTACCGGGGGGGGTTAGAGGAGCTTTCTTT. This encodes CASLPGGVRGAFF.